Listed below are T cell receptor beta chains from one sample, sequenced in a study of CD8 T cells in Susac syndrome. One entry per CDR3 protein, called by TCRdb with MiXCR from the immunoSEQ multiplex PCR reads. The data contain under 200,000 distinct CDR3 sequences, about 95% of them singletons. Sequenced input: CD8+ T cells from PBMCs. The receptors were sampled from a human donor with multiple sclerosis. CDR3s include the opening cysteine and the closing phenylalanine or tryptophan. A D gene is named only where the DNA matches it firmly. A row's size may be missing; if present it is once, few, many or a size class.

d_gene	j_gene	abundance	v_gene	CDR3nt	CDR3aa
TRBD1	TRBJ2-7	-	TRBV29-1	TGCAGCGTCTACGGGGACAGCGACTACTACGAGCAGTACTTC	CSVYGDSDYYEQYF
-	TRBJ2-7	-	TRBV23-1	TGCGCCAGCAGTGTAAAACGTGCACTCTACGAGCAGTACTTC	CASSVKRALYEQYF
-	TRBJ2-1	-	TRBV21-1	TGTGCCAGCGCGTCGCAGTTCTTC	CASASQFF
TRBD2	TRBJ2-3	-	TRBV9	TGTGCCAGCAGCGGATCGTCGGGGCGGGAGAGCACAGATACGCAGTATTTT	CASSGSSGRESTDTQYF
-	TRBJ2-1	-	TRBV15	TGTGCCACCAGCAGAGCCCTGACGATGAACAATGAGCAGTTCTTC	CATSRALTMNNEQFF
-	TRBJ2-3	once	TRBV7-9	TGTGCCAGCAGCTTAGAGGGGTGGACAGATACGCAGTATTTT	CASSLEGWTDTQYF
TRBD1	TRBJ1-2	-	TRBV20-1	TGCAGTGCTAGAGTAGACAGGGGGCGCCGGGCTAACTATGGCTACACCTTC	CSARVDRGRRANYGYTF
-	TRBJ2-7	-	TRBV6-2/TRBV6-3	TGTGCCAGCAGCCACGGCGAGCAGTACTTC	CASSHGEQYF
-	TRBJ2-5	-	TRBV12-3/TRBV12-4	TGTGCCAGCAGTTTACGGCTATTAGAGACCCAGTACTTC	CASSLRLLETQYF
-	TRBJ1-5	-	TRBV19	TGTGCCAGTAGTATCTTGGGCGAGGGTGGCCAGCCCCAGCATTTT	CASSILGEGGQPQHF
-	TRBJ2-1	-	TRBV19	TGTGCCAGTAGTGATGCGGGCTCCTACAATGAGCAGTTCTTC	CASSDAGSYNEQFF
TRBD1	TRBJ2-7	-	TRBV5-1	TGCGCCAGCAGCTTGAGCGGGACAGGGCTCTACGAGCAGTACTTC	CASSLSGTGLYEQYF
-	TRBJ1-2	-	TRBV7-9	TGTGCCACCAGCCGGCGAACGGGTGGCTACACCTTC	CATSRRTGGYTF
TRBD2	TRBJ2-7	-	TRBV5-1	TGCGCCAGCAGAGATAGCGGGAGCTACGAGCAGTACTTC	CASRDSGSYEQYF
-	TRBJ2-1	once	TRBV7-2	TGTGCCAGCAGCTCACGGACAGTTTCTGAGCAGTTCTTC	CASSSRTVSEQFF
TRBD1	TRBJ2-7	-	TRBV20-1	TGCAGTGCTAGAGCCCGGGACAGGAGACCCTACGAGCAGTACTTC	CSARARDRRPYEQYF
-	TRBJ2-2	-	TRBV7-9	TGTGCCAGCAGCTATTCGCTCGGGGAGCTGTTTTTT	CASSYSLGELFF
-	TRBJ1-5	-	TRBV27	TGTGCCAGCAGTTTTGGGGGAGTGAGCAATCAGCCCCAGCATTTT	CASSFGGVSNQPQHF
-	TRBJ2-2	-	TRBV27	TGTGCCAGCAGTTGGGCAGGGATGGGAACCGGGGAGCTGTTTTTT	CASSWAGMGTGELFF
-	TRBJ2-5	-	TRBV3-1	TGTGCCAGCAGCCAACCGGGGACGCGCCAAGAGACCCAGTACTTC	CASSQPGTRQETQYF
-	TRBJ2-7	-	TRBV30	TGTGCCTGGAGTGAAACGAGGGAGCAGTACTTC	CAWSETREQYF
-	TRBJ2-1	-	TRBV30	TGTGCCTGGAGTGTATCGCACTACAATGAGCAGTTCTTC	CAWSVSHYNEQFF
-	TRBJ2-5	-	TRBV20-1	TGCAGTGCTAGAGATCAAGCAGGTCGTCCCGAGACCCAGTACTTC	CSARDQAGRPETQYF
TRBD2	TRBJ2-1	-	TRBV6-5	TGTGCCAGCAGTTACAAGGCGGGAGGACTGAATGAGCAGTTCTTC	CASSYKAGGLNEQFF
-	TRBJ2-3	-	TRBV6-4	TGTGCCAGCCTTAGCGGCTACTCTACCTACACAGATACGCAGTATTTT	CASLSGYSTYTDTQYF
TRBD2	TRBJ2-1	-	TRBV4-2	TGTGCCAGCACCCGGGGACTAGCGGGGGAAAATGAGCAGTTCTTC	CASTRGLAGENEQFF
-	TRBJ2-6	-	TRBV23-1	TGCGCCAGCAGTCAATCGACAGGGTTGAGCGGGAAAATACCCTCTGGGGCCAACGTCCTGACTTTC	CASSQSTGLSGKIPSGANVLTF
-	TRBJ2-7	few	TRBV7-9	TGTGCCAGCAGCTTAGCGATCACCTACGAGCAGTACTTC	CASSLAITYEQYF
-	TRBJ2-5	few	TRBV18	TGTGCCACCTCTGGGGAGACCCAGTACTTC	CATSGETQYF
TRBD2	TRBJ2-6	-	TRBV29-1	TGCAGCGCTCGGGAGGCGGCCAACGTCCTGACTTTC	CSAREAANVLTF
TRBD2	TRBJ2-1	-	TRBV29-1	TGCAGCGGGGGACTAGCGGAGCTGGGTGAGCAGTTCTTC	CSGGLAELGEQFF
-	TRBJ2-5	-	TRBV7-8	TGTGCCAGCAGCTTAATGGGCGGGGAGACCGGGGCAAGAGAGACCCAGTACTTC	CASSLMGGETGARETQYF
-	TRBJ2-5	-	TRBV29-1	TGCAGCGTCATAGGGATATTGGAGACCCAGTACTTC	CSVIGILETQYF
TRBD2	TRBJ2-1	-	TRBV2	TGTGCCAGCAGTGTGGGGGGGGTAGCGGCCTACAATGAGCAGTTCTTC	CASSVGGVAAYNEQFF
TRBD1	TRBJ2-3	-	TRBV11-2	TGTGCCAGCAACAAACGCCCGAAGCCAGGGGACAGGGATACGCAGTATTTT	CASNKRPKPGDRDTQYF
-	TRBJ2-3	-	TRBV28	TGTGCCAGCAATCCCCAAGGGTTCACAGATACGCAGTATTTT	CASNPQGFTDTQYF
TRBD2	TRBJ2-7	-	TRBV9	TGTGCCAGCAGCGTATACCCTAGCGGGATGGACTCCTACGAGCAGTACTTC	CASSVYPSGMDSYEQYF
TRBD1	TRBJ2-1	-	TRBV29-1	TGCAGCGGACAGGGGAATGAGCAGTTCTTC	CSGQGNEQFF
-	TRBJ1-1	-	TRBV29-1	TGCAGCGTTGACGACTGGCGGGGTGGCACTGAAGCTTTCTTT	CSVDDWRGGTEAFF
-	TRBJ2-7	-	TRBV19	TGTGCCAGTAGTCCCTGGTCCAGCTCCTACGAGCAGTACTTC	CASSPWSSSYEQYF
-	TRBJ1-6	-	TRBV15	TGTGCCACCAGCCCGGACGGGGGGCTCTTTTCACCCCTCCACTTT	CATSPDGGLFSPLHF
-	TRBJ2-7	-	TRBV7-8	TGTGCCAGCAGCTTAGTTGCGAGCCAGCAGTACGAGCAGTACTTC	CASSLVASQQYEQYF
TRBD1	TRBJ1-5	-	TRBV12-3/TRBV12-4	TGTGCCACCGGGACAGGGGCCTCGTTGGGCAATCAGCCCCAGCATTTT	CATGTGASLGNQPQHF
-	TRBJ2-7	-	TRBV27	TGTGCCAGCGGACATATAGGTAACGAGCAGTACTTC	CASGHIGNEQYF
TRBD2	TRBJ2-5	once	TRBV20-1	TGCAGTGCCCGGGGGGTCGAGGGGCAAGAGACCCAGTACTTC	CSARGVEGQETQYF
-	TRBJ2-7	-	TRBV27	TGTGCCAGCAGCCGTGCGGATACCTACGAGCAGTACTTC	CASSRADTYEQYF
TRBD2	TRBJ2-1	-	TRBV7-2	TGTGCCAGCAGCTTAGGGACTAGTACTTACAATGAGCAGTTCTTC	CASSLGTSTYNEQFF
TRBD1	TRBJ2-7	-	TRBV3-1	TGTGCCAGCAGCCAAGGGACAGGGGTGAGCTCCTACGAGCAGTACTTC	CASSQGTGVSSYEQYF
TRBD2	TRBJ2-2	-	TRBV6-5	TGTGCCAGCAGGTCGGGAGGGGACCAAACCGGGGAGCTGTTTTTT	CASRSGGDQTGELFF
TRBD1	TRBJ2-6	-	TRBV6-5	TGTGCCAGCAGTTCCCCCCCACCGTGGACAGGGGGATCTGGGGCCAACGTCCTGACTTTC	CASSSPPPWTGGSGANVLTF
TRBD2	TRBJ2-3	-	TRBV12-3/TRBV12-4	TGTGCCAGCAGAGGGACTGGGACTAGCGGGGACCATACGCAGTATTTT	CASRGTGTSGDHTQYF